This TCR beta chain was recovered during a study of blood T cell repertoires in COVID-19. Study-wide background: Acute-phase and convalescent COVID-19 samples originated in the United States, Italy and Spain. The analysed material was cDNA or gDNA that came from T cells, B-cell-depleted T cells, or PBMCs.

CDR1 LNHDA and CDR2 SQIVND come from the germline V gene (reference sequence). Trimming removed 9 bases at V and 7 bases at J, with 15 bases between. The CDR3 runs 13 residues. Exposed volunteers were people who met a COVID-19 case within 2 weeks before study entry. As processed by the authors: Estimation of nucleated cell counts was performed using reference gene primer amplification. The protocol was immunoSEQ multiplex PCR, while the TCRdb copy is restricted to in-frame clones and leaves out a portion. D and trimming come from the DNA, and the V and J calls and clone size come from that table. This sample yields some 300,000 clones, of which around nine tenths are seen a single time; 2.5% to 3.5% belongs to the top ten.

The clonotype comes from a woman in her forties or fifties who had been exposed to COVID-19. This chain links TRBV19 with TRBJ1-4; possible D gene TRBD1, 5 bases. The sample was PBMCs or T cells enriched from blood (not recorded which). The CDR3 DNA is TGTGCCAGCGCCGGGACGGGGGGTGAAAAACTGTTTTTT. Its protein product is CASAGTGGEKLFF.